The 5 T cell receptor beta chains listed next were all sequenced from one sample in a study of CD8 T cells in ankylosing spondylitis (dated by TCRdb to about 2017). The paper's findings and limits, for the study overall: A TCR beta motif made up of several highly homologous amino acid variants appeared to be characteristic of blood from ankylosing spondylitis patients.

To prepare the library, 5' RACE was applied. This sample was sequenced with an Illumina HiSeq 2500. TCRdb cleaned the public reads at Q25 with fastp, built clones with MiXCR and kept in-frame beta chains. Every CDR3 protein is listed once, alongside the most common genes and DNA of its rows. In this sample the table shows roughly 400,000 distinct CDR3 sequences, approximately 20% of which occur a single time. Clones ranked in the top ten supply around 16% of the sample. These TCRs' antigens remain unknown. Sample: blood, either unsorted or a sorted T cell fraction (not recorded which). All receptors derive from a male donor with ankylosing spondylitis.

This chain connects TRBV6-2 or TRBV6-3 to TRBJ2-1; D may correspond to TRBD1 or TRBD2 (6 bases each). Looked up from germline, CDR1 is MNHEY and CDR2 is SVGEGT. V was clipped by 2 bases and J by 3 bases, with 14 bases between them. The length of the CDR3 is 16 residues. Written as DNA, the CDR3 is TGTGCCAGCAGTTACCGTAGCGGACAGAACTACAATGAGCAGTTCTTC. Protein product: CASSYRSGQNYNEQFF.

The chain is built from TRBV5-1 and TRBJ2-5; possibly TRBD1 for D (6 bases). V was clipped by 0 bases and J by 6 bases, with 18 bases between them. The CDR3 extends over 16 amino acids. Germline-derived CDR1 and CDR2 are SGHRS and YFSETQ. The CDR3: CASSLEYSGDGKTQYF. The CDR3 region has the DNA TGCGCCAGCAGCTTGGAGTATTCAGGGGATGGAAAGACCCAGTACTTC.

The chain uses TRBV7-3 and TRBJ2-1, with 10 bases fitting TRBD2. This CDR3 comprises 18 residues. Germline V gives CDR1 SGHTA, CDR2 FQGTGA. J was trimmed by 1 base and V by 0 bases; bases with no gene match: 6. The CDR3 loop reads CASSLTGASGSSYNEQFF. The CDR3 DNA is TGTGCCAGCAGCTTAACAGGAGCTAGCGGGAGTTCCTACAATGAGCAGTTCTTC.

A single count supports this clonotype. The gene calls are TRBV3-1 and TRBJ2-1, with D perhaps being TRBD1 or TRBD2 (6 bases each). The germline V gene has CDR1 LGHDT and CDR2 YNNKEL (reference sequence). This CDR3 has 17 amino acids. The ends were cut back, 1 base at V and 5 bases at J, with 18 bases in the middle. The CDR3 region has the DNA TGTGCCAGCAGCCAAGTGAATTGGGGGGCGCTGGACAATGAGCAGTTCTTC. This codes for CASSQVNWGALDNEQFF.

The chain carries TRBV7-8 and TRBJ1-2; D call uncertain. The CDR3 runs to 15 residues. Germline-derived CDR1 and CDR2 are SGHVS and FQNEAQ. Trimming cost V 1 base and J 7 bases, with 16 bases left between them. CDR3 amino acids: CASSLGRVTTSGYTF. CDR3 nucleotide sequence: TGTGCCAGCAGCTTAGGACGGGTTACAACCTCTGGCTACACCTTC.